The clone carrying this TCR beta chain was seen repeatedly, ten times or more. The antigen is not known. The data were taken from a study of T cells in Graves' hyperthyroidism and ophthalmopathy. Study summary: Peripheral blood was obtained at initial diagnosis, preceding any treatment. General observations from the study: Ophthalmopathy was identified by the model a median around 6.3 months ahead of onset. Among thyroid clonotypes expanded above 0.001, most also appeared in blood.

In patients aged 18 to 65, hyperthyroidism was newly diagnosed, with duration under 2 months. Amplified regions were TCR beta CDR3 sequences from RNA transcripts. HTBI primers were employed in a first-round RT-PCR of the TCR CDR3. TCRdb re-analysed the multiplex PCR reads in MiXCR, keeping a single row per CDR3 protein. The sample consists of hundreds of thousands of distinct CDR3 sequences, around 13% of them appearing once. Specimen: blood. The clonotype originates from a woman under 30 with Graves' hyperthyroidism.

The CDR3 reads CASSLDMGVWSPLHF. For the CDR3, the DNA is TGTGCCAGCAGCTTAGATATGGGGGTTTGGTCACCCCTCCACTTT. The rearrangement uses TRBV11-2 and TRBJ1-6; tentatively, D is TRBD1 (5 bases). This CDR3 contains 15 residues. Trimming pared 0 bases from V and 10 bases from J, leaving 13 bases between. Germline lookup yields CDR1 SGHAT and CDR2 FQNNGV.